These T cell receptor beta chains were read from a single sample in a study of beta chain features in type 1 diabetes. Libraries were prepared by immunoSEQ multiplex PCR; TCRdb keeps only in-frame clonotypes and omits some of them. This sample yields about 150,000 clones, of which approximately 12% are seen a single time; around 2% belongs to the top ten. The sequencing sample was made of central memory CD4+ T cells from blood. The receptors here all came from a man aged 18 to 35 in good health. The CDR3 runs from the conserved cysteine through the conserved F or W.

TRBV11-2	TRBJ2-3	CASSPMRDTQYF
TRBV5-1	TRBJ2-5	CASSLARVPETQYF
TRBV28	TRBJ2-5	CAGASGTQETQYF
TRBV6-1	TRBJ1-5	CASRQVNNQPQHF
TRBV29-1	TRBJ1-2	CSVETDRGGYGYTF
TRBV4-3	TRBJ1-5	CASSQEYLEVLQPQHF
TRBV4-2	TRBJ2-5	CASSQVRAEETQYF
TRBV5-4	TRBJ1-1	CASSHGTGMNTEAFF
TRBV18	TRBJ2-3	CASSPQAARRTDTQYF
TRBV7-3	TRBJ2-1	CASSLGSAKYNEQFF
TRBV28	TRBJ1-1	CASRHTTGLTEAFF
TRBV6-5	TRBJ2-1	CASRGEGGEQFF
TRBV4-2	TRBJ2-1	CASSHGMTDNEQFF
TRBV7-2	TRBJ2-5	CASSRDRAQETQYF
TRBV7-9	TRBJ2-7	CASSSGRLLAYEQYF
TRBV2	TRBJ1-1	CARSLGNEAFF
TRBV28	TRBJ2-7	CASSTGGQSYEQYF
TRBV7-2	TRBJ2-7	CASSLSATSYEQYF
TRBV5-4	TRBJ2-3	CASSLRTGSTDTQYF
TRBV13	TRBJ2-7	CASSLGRGREQYF
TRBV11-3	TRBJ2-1	CASSFSTSGYNEQFF
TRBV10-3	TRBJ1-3	CAIRDSDGNTIYF
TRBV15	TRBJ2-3	CATSTRDRGTQYF
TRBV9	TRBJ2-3	CASSVTGGRTSTDTQYF
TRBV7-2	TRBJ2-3	CASSLLGAQITSTDTQYF
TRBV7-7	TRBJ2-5	CASSSRSGGGETQYF
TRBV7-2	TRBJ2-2	CASTHGGAGELFF
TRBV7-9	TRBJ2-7	CASSLGFGGEQYF
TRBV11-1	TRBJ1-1	CASSGTAYTEAFF
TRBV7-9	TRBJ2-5	CASTRASGRQETQYF
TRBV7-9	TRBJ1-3	CASSPEGNTIYF
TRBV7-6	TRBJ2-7	CASSLGTALYEQYF
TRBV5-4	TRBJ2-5	CASSSDRGRRQETQYF
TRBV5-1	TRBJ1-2	CASSLDSRRAYGYTF
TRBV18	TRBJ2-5	CASSLGGMSQETQYF
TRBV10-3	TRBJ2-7	CASGTSGSYEQYF
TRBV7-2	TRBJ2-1	CASSLDRGPYNEQFF
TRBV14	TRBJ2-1	CASTLIGQGEKKFF
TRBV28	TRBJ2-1	CASSLWKEGERPLFF
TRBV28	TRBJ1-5	CASSLGGQPQHF
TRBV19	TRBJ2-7	CASSISKKLQGDEQYF
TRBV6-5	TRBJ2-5	CASRQGTSGLETQYF
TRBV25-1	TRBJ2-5	CASTPDRDQETQYF
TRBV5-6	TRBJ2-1	CASSLELILGGNEQFF
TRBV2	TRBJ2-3	CASSETKTDTQYF
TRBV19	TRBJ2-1	CASSLSGLAGGNEQFF